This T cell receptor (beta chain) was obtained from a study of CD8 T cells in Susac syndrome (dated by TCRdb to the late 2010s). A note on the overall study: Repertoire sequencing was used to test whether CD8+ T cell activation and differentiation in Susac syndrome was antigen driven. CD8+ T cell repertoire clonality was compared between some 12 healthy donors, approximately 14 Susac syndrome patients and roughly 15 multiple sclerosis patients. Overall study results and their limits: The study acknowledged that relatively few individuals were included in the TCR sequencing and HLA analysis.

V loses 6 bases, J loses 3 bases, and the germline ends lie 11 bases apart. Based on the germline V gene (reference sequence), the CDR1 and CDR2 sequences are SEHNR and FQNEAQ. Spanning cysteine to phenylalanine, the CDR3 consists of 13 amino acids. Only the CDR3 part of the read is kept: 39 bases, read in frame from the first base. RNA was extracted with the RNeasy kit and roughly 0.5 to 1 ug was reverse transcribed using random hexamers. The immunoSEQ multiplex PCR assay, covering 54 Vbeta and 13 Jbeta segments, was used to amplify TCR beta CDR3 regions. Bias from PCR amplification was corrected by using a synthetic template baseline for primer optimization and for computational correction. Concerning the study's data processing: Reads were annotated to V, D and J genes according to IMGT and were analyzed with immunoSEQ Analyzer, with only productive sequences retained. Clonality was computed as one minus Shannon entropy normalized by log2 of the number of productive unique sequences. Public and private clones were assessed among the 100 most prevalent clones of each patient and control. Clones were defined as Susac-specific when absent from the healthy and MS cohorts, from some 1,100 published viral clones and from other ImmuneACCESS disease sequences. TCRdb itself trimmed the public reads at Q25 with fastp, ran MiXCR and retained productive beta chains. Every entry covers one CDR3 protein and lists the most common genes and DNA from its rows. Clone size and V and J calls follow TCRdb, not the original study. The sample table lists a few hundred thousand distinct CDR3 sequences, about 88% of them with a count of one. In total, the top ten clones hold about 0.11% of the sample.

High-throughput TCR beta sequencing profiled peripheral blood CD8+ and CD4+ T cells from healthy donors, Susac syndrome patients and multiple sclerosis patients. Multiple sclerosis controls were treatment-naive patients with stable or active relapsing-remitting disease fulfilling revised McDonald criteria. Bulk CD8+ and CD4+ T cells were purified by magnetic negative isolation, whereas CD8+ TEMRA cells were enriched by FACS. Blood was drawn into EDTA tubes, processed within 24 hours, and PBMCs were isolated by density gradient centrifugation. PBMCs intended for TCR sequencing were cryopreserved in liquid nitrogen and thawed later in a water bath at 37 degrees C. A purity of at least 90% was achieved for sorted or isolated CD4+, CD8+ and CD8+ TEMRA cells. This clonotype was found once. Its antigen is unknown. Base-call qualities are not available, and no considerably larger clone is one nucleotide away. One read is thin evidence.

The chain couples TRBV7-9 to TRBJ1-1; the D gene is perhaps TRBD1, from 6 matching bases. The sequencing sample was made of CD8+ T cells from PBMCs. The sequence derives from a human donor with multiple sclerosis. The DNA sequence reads TGTGCCAGCAGAGGGTCAGGGGACACTGAAGCTTTCTTT. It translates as CASRGSGDTEAFF.